These 25 T cell receptor beta chains were sequenced from one sample in a study of control samples from healthy donors and cancer patients. Libraries were prepared by immunoSEQ multiplex PCR; TCRdb keeps only in-frame clonotypes and omits some of them. In the table there are 100,000 to 150,000 clones, roughly 90% of which are singletons. The sequencing input was blood. The receptors shown here come from a man aged 18 to 35 in good health.

The chain links TRBV5-4 to TRBJ2-1, with D perhaps TRBD1 (5 bases). This CDR3 has 13 residues. The V end lost 1 base, the J end lost 6 bases, and 8 bases lay between the germline ends. Germline V gene sequence: CDR1 SGHNT, CDR2 YYREEE (reference sequence). CDR3 sequence reads: CASSLSGFNEQFF. The CDR3 region has the DNA TGTGCCAGCAGCTTGTCAGGGTTCAATGAGCAGTTCTTC.

The chain links TRBV10-2 to TRBJ1-5, with 8 bases lining up with TRBD1. V trimming: 4 bases; J trimming: 0 bases; junction bases outside the gene matches: 5. Germline V gene sequence: CDR1 WSHSY, CDR2 SAAADI. The CDR3 contains 16 residues. The CDR3 region has the DNA TGCGCCAGCAGTGGGACAGGGAGAGGTAGCAATCAGCCCCAGCATTTT. This gives the protein CASSGTGRGSNQPQHF.

DNA of the CDR3: TGCGCCAGCAGCCAAGTGAAGGGAGGGACCCAGTACTTC. As protein: CASSQVKGGTQYF. The chain joins TRBV4-1 to TRBJ2-5, with D possibly matching TRBD2 (6 bases). The CDR3 covers 13 residues. V was cut by 1 base and J by 7 bases, with 10 bases left in between. CDR1 is MGHRA, CDR2 YSYEKL, per germline.

The V gene is TRBV7-2, the J gene TRBJ1-6; D not resolved. The CDR3 runs 16 residues. With 2 bases removed from V and 0 bases from J, the gap between germline ends came to 8 bases. CDR1 SGHTA and CDR2 FQGNSA come from the germline V gene. CDR3 sequence (DNA): TGTGCCAGCAGCTTAAGGCGTAGCTCCTATAATTCACCCCTCCACTTT. This encodes CASSLRRSSYNSPLHF.

Only a few counts were recorded for this clone. The chain joins TRBV10-3 to TRBJ2-5, with D hard to call. Germline-derived CDR1 and CDR2 are ENHRY and SYGVKD. The CDR3 runs to 14 residues. The V gene lost 4 bases and the J gene lost 4 bases, with 13 bases spanning the gap. The CDR3 sequence: CAISAQIGVETQYF. CDR3 sequence (DNA): TGTGCCATCAGTGCCCAAATTGGGGTAGAGACCCAGTACTTC.

The chain couples TRBV5-1 to TRBJ1-2; 7 bases are shared with TRBD1. With V trimmed by 0 bases and J by 6 bases, 5 bases remained unmatched. This CDR3 contains 14 residues. Per germline, CDR1 SGHRS and CDR2 YFSETQ. The chain's CDR3 is CASSLGQGSNGYTF. The DNA for the CDR3 is TGCGCCAGCAGCTTGGGACAGGGTTCGAATGGCTACACCTTC.

The chain links TRBV27 to TRBJ1-6; D not resolved. Germline CDR1 and CDR2: MNHEY and SMNVEV (reference sequence). CDR3 size: 16 residues. With 5 bases removed from V and 6 bases from J, the gap between germline ends came to 17 bases. DNA of the CDR3: TGTGCCAGCAGTGTAAACAGATACGGCTTTAATTCACCCCTCCACTTT. Translation: CASSVNRYGFNSPLHF.

The genes are TRBV6-5 and TRBJ2-1; 11 bases agree with TRBD2. Germline V gives CDR1 MNHEY, CDR2 SVGAGI. The CDR3 totals 13 residues. J gave up 12 bases and V 6 bases, and 7 bases lay outside the gene matches. The CDR3 DNA reads TGTGCCAGCAGAACCGGGACTAGCGGTACGCAGTTCTTC. It specifies CASRTGTSGTQFF.

The J gene is TRBJ2-5, the V gene TRBV9; D is unclear. Per the germline V gene, CDR1 is SGDLS and CDR2 is YYNGEE. V shed 2 bases and J shed 1 base, with 9 bases lying between them. The CDR3 loop spans 14 amino acids. CDR3 DNA sequence: TGTGCCAGCAGCGTTTCCGGGCTCCAAGAGACCCAGTACTTC. As protein: CASSVSGLQETQYF.

V and J are TRBV10-3 and TRBJ1-1; 7 bases match TRBD1. CDR1 and CDR2 (germline): ENHRY, SYGVKD. The trim removed 2 bases at V and 5 bases at J, leaving 11 bases unmatched. There are 16 residues in the CDR3. CDR3 amino acids: CAISEARDSSFTEAFF. The CDR3 DNA follows: TGTGCCATCAGTGAGGCGCGGGACAGCTCTTTTACTGAAGCTTTCTTT.

This chain uses TRBV5-4 with TRBJ1-4; possibly TRBD1 for D (5 bases). Germline V gene lookup returns CDR1 SGHNT and CDR2 YYREEE (reference sequence). CDR3 length equals 15 residues. The V and J ends lost 3 bases and 2 bases respectively, with 11 bases between them. The CDR3 loop reads CASSSAGFTNEKLFF. The CDR3 DNA reads TGTGCCAGCAGCTCCGCAGGGTTTACTAATGAAAAACTGTTTTTT.

This chain connects TRBV7-9 to TRBJ1-5; no clear D. Trimming pared 4 bases from V and 2 bases from J, leaving 12 bases between. This CDR3 spans 15 amino acids. Germline values: CDR1 SEHNR, CDR2 FQNEAQ (reference sequence). In DNA, the CDR3 is TGTGCCAGCAGCTCGGGCTCCGAAGGCAATCAGCCCCAGCATTTT. Protein: CASSSGSEGNQPQHF.

The chain carries TRBV16 and TRBJ2-1; 12 nucleotides line up with TRBD2. V trimming: 1 base; J trimming: 0 bases; junction bases outside the gene matches: 4. CDR3 length equals 18 residues. Germline lookup yields CDR1 KGHSY and CDR2 FQNENV. The chain's CDR3 is CASSQFPTSGSSYNEQFF. The CDR3 DNA reads TGTGCCAGCAGCCAATTCCCGACTAGCGGGAGCTCCTACAATGAGCAGTTCTTC.

This chain joins TRBV5-1 and TRBJ2-3; D call uncertain. CDR3 length: 14 residues. V dropped 9 bases and J dropped 2 bases, with 16 bases sitting between them. Looked up from germline, CDR1 is SGHRS and CDR2 is YFSETQ. CDR3 bases: TGCGCCACCGGTCGGTCGGCGTTCACAGATACGCAGTATTTT. Protein product: CATGRSAFTDTQYF.

The chain links TRBV30 to TRBJ1-3; D may be TRBD1 (5 bases). The CDR3 is 14 amino acids. Germline lookup yields CDR1 GTSNPN and CDR2 SVGIG (reference sequence). The V and J ends lost 0 bases and 2 bases respectively, with 8 bases between them. The CDR3 DNA sequence: TGTGCCTGGAGTGTAGGGACCCCTGGAAACACCATATATTTT. This encodes CAWSVGTPGNTIYF.

The rearrangement links TRBV7-6 to TRBJ2-3, with 8 bases matching TRBD2. Trimming at V came to 3 bases and at J to 4 bases, leaving 15 bases not matched to a gene. Germline loops: CDR1 SGHVS, CDR2 FNYEAQ. The CDR3 contains 18 residues. Here the CDR3 reads CASSLRPLGGGSADTQYF. Written as DNA, the CDR3 is TGTGCCAGCAGCTTGCGCCCCTTGGGCGGGGGGAGTGCAGATACGCAGTATTTT.

The V call is TRBV12-5, the J call TRBJ1-6; D remains ambiguous. V was cut by 3 bases and J by 9 bases, with 6 bases left in between. The CDR3 runs to 12 residues. CDR1 is LGHNT, CDR2 FRNRAP, per germline. CDR3 amino acids: CASGFDSSPLHF. DNA of the CDR3: TGTGCTAGTGGTTTCGACTCTTCACCCCTCCACTTT. Full variable domain (missing parts from reference TRBV12-5 and TRBJ1-6): DARVTQTPRHKVTEMGQEVTMRCQPILGHNTVFWYRQTMMQGLELLAYFRNRAPLDDSGMPKDRFSAEMPDATLATLKIQPSEPRDSAVYFCASGFDSSPLHFGNGTRLTVT.

The chain joins TRBV7-9 to TRBJ2-1; D gene ambiguous. CDR1 is SEHNR, CDR2 FQNEAQ, per germline (reference sequence). Deletions cut 0 bases from V and 14 bases from J, with 8 bases between. The CDR3 runs to 11 residues. The CDR3 DNA reads as TGTGCCAGCAGCTTAGCGCCCCGAGAGTTCTTC. This sequence encodes CASSLAPREFF. Full variable domain (outside the CDR3, taken from reference TRBV7-9 and TRBJ2-1): DTGVSQNPRHKITKRGQNVTFRCDPISEHNRLYWYRQTLGQGPEFLTYFQNEAQLEKSRLLSDRFSAERPKGSFSTLEIQRTEQGDSAMYLCASSLAPREFFGPGTRLTVL.

The CDR3 loop is CASSLNREETQYF. The CDR3 nucleotides read TGTGCCAGCTCACTAAACAGGGAGGAGACCCAGTACTTC. The gene calls are TRBV18 and TRBJ2-5; D possibly corresponds to TRBD1 (6 bases). The V gene lost 4 bases and the J gene lost 5 bases, with 11 bases spanning the gap. This CDR3 is built from 13 residues. Germline lookup yields CDR1 KGHSH and CDR2 LQKENI.

V gene TRBV7-2 combines with J gene TRBJ1-6; no firm D call. Trimming cost V 5 bases and J 2 bases, with 13 bases left between them. CDR1 and CDR2 from the germline V gene are SGHTA and FQGNSA. The CDR3 has 16 amino acids. The CDR3 protein is CASSPLRGPYNSPLHF. The CDR3 DNA is TGTGCCAGCAGCCCTTTACGGGGTCCCTATAATTCACCCCTCCACTTT.

This chain links TRBV10-3 with TRBJ2-3, with 8 bases matching TRBD2. V trimming: 0 bases; J trimming: 0 bases; junction bases outside the gene matches: 2. Per the germline V gene, CDR1 is ENHRY and CDR2 is SYGVKD. The CDR3 is 16 amino acids. The CDR3 region is CAISESQRGSTDTQYF. CDR3 coding DNA: TGTGCCATCAGTGAGTCCCAGCGGGGGAGCACAGATACGCAGTATTTT.

The chain joins TRBV5-4 to TRBJ2-7, with D possibly being TRBD1 (5 bases). V was trimmed by 2 bases and J by 3 bases, leaving 6 bases between them. Germline V gene lookup returns CDR1 SGHNT and CDR2 YYREEE (reference sequence). There are 12 residues in the CDR3. The DNA for the CDR3 is TGTGCCAGCAGCTTAGGACACTACGAGCAGTACTTC. Translation: CASSLGHYEQYF.

V and J are TRBV5-1 and TRBJ1-3; 8 positions match TRBD1. The CDR3 spans 15 residues. V shed 1 base, J shed 0 bases, and the junction held 0 bases outside the gene matches. CDR1 and CDR2 (germline): SGHRS, YFSETQ. In DNA form, the CDR3 reads TGCGCCAGCAGCTTGCAGGGGGCCTCTGGAAACACCATATATTTT. This sequence encodes CASSLQGASGNTIYF.

The chain combines TRBV7-3 with TRBJ2-3; D call uncertain. The V gene lost 2 bases and the J gene lost 4 bases, with 10 bases spanning the gap. This CDR3 contains 14 residues. Germline CDR1 SGHTA, CDR2 FQGTGA. In nucleotides, the CDR3 is TGTGCCAGCAGCTTACTGGCCAGCCCAGATACGCAGTATTTT. It specifies CASSLLASPDTQYF.

The V call is TRBV25-1, the J call TRBJ2-3, with 9 bases lining up with TRBD2. Trimming cost V 4 bases and J 5 bases; bases outside gene matches: 13. Germline-derived CDR1 and CDR2 are MGHDK and SYGVNS. CDR3 size: 17 residues. The CDR3 protein is CASSARMGRGGLDTQYF. DNA of the CDR3: TGTGCCAGCAGTGCCCGGATGGGGCGGGGGGGCCTAGATACGCAGTATTTT. The full variable domain, with the rest looked up from reference TRBV25-1 and TRBJ2-3, is EADIYQTPRYLVIGTGKKITLECSQTMGHDKMYWYQQDPGMELHLIHYSYGVNSTEKGDLSSESTVSRIRTEHFPLTLESARPSHTSQYLCASSARMGRGGLDTQYFGPGTRLTVL.